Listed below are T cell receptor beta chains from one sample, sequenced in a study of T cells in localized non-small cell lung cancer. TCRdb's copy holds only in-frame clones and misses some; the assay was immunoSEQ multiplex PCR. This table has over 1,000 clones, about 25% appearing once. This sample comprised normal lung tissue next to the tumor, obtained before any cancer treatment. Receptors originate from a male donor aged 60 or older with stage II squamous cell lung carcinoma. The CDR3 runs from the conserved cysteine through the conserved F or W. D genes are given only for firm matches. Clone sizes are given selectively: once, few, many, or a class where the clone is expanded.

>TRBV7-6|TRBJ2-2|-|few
CASSSYGSYNTGELFF
TGTGCCAGCAGCTCGTACGGGTCTTATAACACCGGGGAGCTGTTTTTT
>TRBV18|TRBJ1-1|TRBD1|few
CASSPEVTGVGTEAFF
TGTGCCAGCTCACCAGAGGTAACAGGGGTTGGCACTGAAGCTTTCTTT
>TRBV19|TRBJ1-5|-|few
CASRRNREYDNQPQHF
TGTGCCAGTAGAAGAAACAGGGAGTATGACAATCAGCCCCAGCATTTT
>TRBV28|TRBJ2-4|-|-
CASSLDPGSPIQYF
TGTGCCAGCAGTTTAGATCCCGGGTCCCCAATACAGTACTTC
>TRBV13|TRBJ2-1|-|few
CASSLGRSSEQFF
TGTGCCAGCAGCTTAGGTAGAAGTAGTGAGCAGTTCTTC
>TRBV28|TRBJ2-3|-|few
CAARGGLNTDTQYF
TGTGCCGCGAGGGGGGGGCTCAACACAGATACGCAGTATTTT
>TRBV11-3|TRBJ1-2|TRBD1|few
CASSSGTGRHYGYTF
TGTGCCAGCAGCTCGGGGACAGGGCGTCACTATGGCTACACCTTC
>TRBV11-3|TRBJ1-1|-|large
CASSLLPGNTEAFF
TGTGCCAGCAGCTTACTCCCAGGGAACACTGAAGCTTTCTTT
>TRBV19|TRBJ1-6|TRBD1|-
CATSDRYNSPLHF
TGTGCCACTTCGGACAGGTATAATTCACCCCTCCACTTT
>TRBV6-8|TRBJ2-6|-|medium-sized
CASSRGSSGANVLTF
TGTGCCAGCAGTAGGGGCAGCTCTGGGGCCAACGTCCTGACTTTC
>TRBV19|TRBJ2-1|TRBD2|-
CASSTRLPGTSVDNEQFF
TGTGCCAGTAGTACCAGACTACCCGGGACTAGCGTAGACAATGAGCAGTTCTTC
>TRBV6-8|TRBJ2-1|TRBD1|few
CASSYSLGQGNNEQFF
TGTGCCAGCAGTTACTCGCTGGGACAGGGTAACAATGAGCAGTTCTTC
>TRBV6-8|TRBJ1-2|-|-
CASTGVGRDTHGYTF
TGTGCCAGCACGGGGGTGGGCAGGGATACGCATGGCTACACCTTC
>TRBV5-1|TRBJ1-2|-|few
CASSLSRQRDGYTF
TGCGCCAGCAGCTTGAGTAGGCAGAGAGATGGCTACACCTTC
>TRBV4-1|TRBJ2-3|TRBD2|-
CASSQPGLAGGGSKDTQYF
TGCGCCAGCAGCCAACCGGGACTAGCGGGGGGAGGCTCAAAAGATACGCAGTATTTT
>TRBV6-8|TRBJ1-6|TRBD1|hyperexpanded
CASSRTGSTFLTSPLHF
TGTGCCAGCTCAAGGACAGGGTCGACTTTTCTAACTTCACCCCTCCACTTT
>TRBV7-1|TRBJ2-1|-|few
CASSLIAGGSYNEQFF
TGTGCCAGCAGCTTAATTGCCGGGGGATCCTACAATGAGCAGTTCTTC
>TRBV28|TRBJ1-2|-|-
CASRANEGGYTF
TGTGCCAGCCGGGCCAACGAGGGTGGCTACACCTTC
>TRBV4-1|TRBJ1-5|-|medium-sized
CASSHAPDLRGQPQHF
TGCGCCAGCAGCCATGCTCCTGACCTTCGAGGACAGCCCCAGCATTTT
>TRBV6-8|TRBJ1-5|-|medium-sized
CASSDEGEGGNQPQHF
TGTGCCAGCAGTGATGAAGGGGAGGGGGGCAATCAGCCCCAGCATTTT
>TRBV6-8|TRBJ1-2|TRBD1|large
CASSYDRGGYTF
TGTGCCAGCAGTTACGACAGGGGCGGCTACACCTTC
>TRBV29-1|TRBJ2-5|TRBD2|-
CSAPELAGGSETQYF
TGCAGCGCTCCTGAGCTAGCGGGGGGGTCGGAGACCCAGTACTTC
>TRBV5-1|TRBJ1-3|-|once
CASSLGQVSGNTIYF
TGCGCCAGCAGCTTGGGACAAGTCTCTGGAAACACCATATATTTT
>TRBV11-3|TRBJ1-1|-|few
CASSLGGAPNTEAFF
TGTGCCAGCAGCTTAGGGGGAGCCCCAAACACTGAAGCTTTCTTT
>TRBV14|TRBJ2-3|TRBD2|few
CASSQGPSGIGYGTDTQYF
TGTGCCAGCAGCCAAGGCCCTAGCGGGATCGGTTACGGCACAGATACGCAGTATTTT
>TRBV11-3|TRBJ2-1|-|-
CASSLGQTGYNEQFF
TGTGCCAGCAGCTTAGGACAAACAGGCTACAATGAGCAGTTCTTC
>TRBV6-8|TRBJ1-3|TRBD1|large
CASSWDRAGNTIYF
TGTGCCAGCAGTTGGGACAGAGCTGGAAACACCATATATTTT
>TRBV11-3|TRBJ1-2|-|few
CASRRTGLPNYGYTF
TGTGCCAGCCGTCGAACAGGGCTTCCAAACTATGGCTACACCTTC
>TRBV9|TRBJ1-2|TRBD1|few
CASSGDRVVGGYTF
TGTGCCAGCAGCGGTGACAGGGTTGTAGGAGGCTACACCTTC
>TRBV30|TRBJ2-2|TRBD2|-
CAWSGLGLADTGELFF
TGTGCCTGGAGTGGCCTCGGACTAGCGGACACCGGGGAGCTGTTTTTT
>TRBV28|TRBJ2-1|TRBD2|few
CASPKAGGAPEQFF
TGTGCCAGCCCCAAGGCGGGGGGGGCTCCTGAGCAGTTCTTC
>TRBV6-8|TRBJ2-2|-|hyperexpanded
CAISVNRANTGELFF
TGTGCCATCAGTGTAAACAGAGCAAACACCGGGGAGCTGTTTTTT
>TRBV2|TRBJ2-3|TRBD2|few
CASRVSSGGVDTQYF
TGTGCCAGCAGGGTCTCTAGCGGGGGAGTAGATACGCAGTATTTT
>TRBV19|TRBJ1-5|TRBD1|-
CASSTKTGNYQPQHF
TGTGCCAGTAGTACAAAGACAGGGAATTATCAGCCCCAGCATTTT
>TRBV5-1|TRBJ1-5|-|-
CASSEEGPRGPQHF
TGCGCCAGCAGCGAAGAAGGACCCCGAGGACCCCAGCATTTT
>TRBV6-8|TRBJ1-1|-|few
CAMRGLTNTEAFF
TGTGCCATGCGGGGACTTACGAACACTGAAGCTTTCTTT
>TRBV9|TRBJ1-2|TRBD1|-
CASSPRDRARGGYTF
TGTGCCAGCAGTCCCCGGGACAGAGCCCGAGGAGGCTACACCTTC
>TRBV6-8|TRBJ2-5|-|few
CASSSTSETQYF
TGTGCCAGCAGTTCTACATCAGAGACCCAGTACTTC
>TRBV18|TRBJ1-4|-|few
CASSPTSQEKLFF
TGTGCCAGCTCACCAACCTCACAGGAAAAACTGTTTTTT
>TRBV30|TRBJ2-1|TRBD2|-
CAWSQGSSGITSKNEQFF
TGTGCCTGGAGCCAGGGGAGTAGCGGGATAACGAGTAAGAATGAGCAGTTCTTC
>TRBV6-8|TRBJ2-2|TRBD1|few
CASSHVRDSRPGELFF
TGTGCCAGCAGTCATGTCCGGGACAGCCGCCCCGGGGAGCTGTTTTTT
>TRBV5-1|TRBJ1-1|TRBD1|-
CASSLPGHRGLRTEAFF
TGCGCCAGCAGCCTCCCCGGGCACAGGGGGCTTCGGACTGAAGCTTTCTTT
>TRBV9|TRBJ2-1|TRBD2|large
CASSVTSDNEQFF
TGTGCCAGCAGCGTTACTAGCGACAATGAGCAGTTCTTC
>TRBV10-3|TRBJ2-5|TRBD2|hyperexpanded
CAISESRTRETQYF
TGTGCCATCAGTGAGTCAAGGACTAGGGAGACCCAGTACTTC
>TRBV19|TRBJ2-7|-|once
CASSIGLVDEQYF
TGTGCCAGTAGTATAGGCCTAGTGGACGAGCAGTACTTC
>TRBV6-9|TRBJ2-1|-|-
CATGPHNEQFF
TGTGCCACAGGGCCACACAATGAGCAGTTCTTC
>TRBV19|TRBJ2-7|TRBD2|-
CASGSGGSLSYEQYF
TGTGCCAGTGGGTCGGGGGGATCTCTCTCCTACGAGCAGTACTTC
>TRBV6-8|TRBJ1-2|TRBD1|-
CASSVTGKPYGYTF
TGTGCCAGCAGTGTGACAGGGAAGCCCTATGGCTACACCTTC
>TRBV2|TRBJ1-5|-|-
CASSEALRPNQPQHF
TGTGCCAGCAGTGAAGCGCTTCGCCCCAATCAGCCCCAGCATTTT
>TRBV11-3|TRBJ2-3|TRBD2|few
CASSLALTSDSTDTQYF
TGTGCCAGCAGCTTGGCCCTGACTAGCGATAGCACAGATACGCAGTATTTT
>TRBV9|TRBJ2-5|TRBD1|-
CASSEVGQGGETQYF
TGTGCCAGCAGTGAAGTAGGACAGGGGGGAGAGACCCAGTACTTC
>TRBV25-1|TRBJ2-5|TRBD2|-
CASSAGTSGMSQETQYF
TGTGCCAGCAGTGCCGGGACTAGCGGGATGAGCCAAGAGACCCAGTACTTC
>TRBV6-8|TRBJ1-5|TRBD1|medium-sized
CASSQGQGRYQPQHF
TGTGCCAGCAGTCAGGGACAGGGGAGGTATCAGCCCCAGCATTTT
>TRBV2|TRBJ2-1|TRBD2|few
CASSPTESSGDYNEQFF
TGTGCCAGCAGCCCGACCGAAAGTAGCGGGGACTACAATGAGCAGTTCTTC
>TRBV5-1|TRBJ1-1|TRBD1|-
CASSLGTGNTEAFF
TGCGCCAGCAGCTTGGGGACAGGGAACACTGAAGCTTTCTTT